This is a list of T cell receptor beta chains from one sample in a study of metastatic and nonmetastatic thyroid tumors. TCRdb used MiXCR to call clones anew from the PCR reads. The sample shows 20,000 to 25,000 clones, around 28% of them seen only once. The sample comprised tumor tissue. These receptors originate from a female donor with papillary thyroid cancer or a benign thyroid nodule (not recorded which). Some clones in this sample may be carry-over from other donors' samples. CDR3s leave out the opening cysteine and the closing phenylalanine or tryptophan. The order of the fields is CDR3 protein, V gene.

cdr3_aa: ASSLGTSGPYEQY; v_call: TRBV18
cdr3_aa: SAGAPGVQYQETQY; v_call: TRBV20-1
cdr3_aa: ASRSLEGTDTQY; v_call: TRBV5-8
cdr3_aa: ASSPGTGYDGELF; v_call: TRBV7-3
cdr3_aa: SAKLGVSYEQY; v_call: TRBV20-1
cdr3_aa: ASSINSGADVLT; v_call: TRBV19
cdr3_aa: ASSRGARDTDTQY; v_call: TRBV28
cdr3_aa: ASSFMWGVETQY; v_call: TRBV5-1
cdr3_aa: SALAGGTDTQY; v_call: TRBV20-1
cdr3_aa: ASSLVVTGFSPLH; v_call: TRBV7-2
cdr3_aa: AWSVPGPVRGQPQH; v_call: TRBV30
cdr3_aa: ASRTAGQNEQY; v_call: TRBV12-3/TRBV12-4
cdr3_aa: AGSAGANEKLF; v_call: TRBV4-1
cdr3_aa: ASSLFSYNEQF; v_call: TRBV27
cdr3_aa: ASSFSAGNNSPLH; v_call: TRBV28
cdr3_aa: SADGTQGHNYEQY; v_call: TRBV20-1
cdr3_aa: ANSVGHSSQETQY; v_call: TRBV18
cdr3_aa: ASRRPPGSPLH; v_call: TRBV12-3/TRBV12-4
cdr3_aa: ASSQGGQKGGYT; v_call: TRBV4-3
cdr3_aa: ASSLQGGEAF; v_call: TRBV7-6
cdr3_aa: ASSQELGSGAGYNEQF; v_call: TRBV4-1
cdr3_aa: ASSWAATLAKNIQY; v_call: TRBV5-8
cdr3_aa: SAMGAKDTEAF; v_call: TRBV20-1
cdr3_aa: ASSIGATARNGYT; v_call: TRBV19
cdr3_aa: ASGRTGVGYT; v_call: TRBV5-8
cdr3_aa: AWLKPNTGRSAAF; v_call: TRBV30
cdr3_aa: ASSEHRDRRSYGYT; v_call: TRBV6-1
cdr3_aa: ASSDTGGFYGYT; v_call: TRBV27
cdr3_aa: ASISVQGLYGYT; v_call: TRBV6-1
cdr3_aa: ASSQGGNYGYT; v_call: TRBV4-2
cdr3_aa: ASRAVRIRSYEQY; v_call: TRBV6-1
cdr3_aa: ASTSGPSGYGYT; v_call: TRBV12-3/TRBV12-4
cdr3_aa: ASSIAVESKGNTIY; v_call: TRBV9
cdr3_aa: ASSFTDSFGTQY; v_call: TRBV7-9
cdr3_aa: ASSLPGGGYGYT; v_call: TRBV12-3/TRBV12-4
cdr3_aa: ATSRRQPPYGYT; v_call: TRBV15
cdr3_aa: ASSLAQMNTEAF; v_call: TRBV5-1
cdr3_aa: ASSQNEGEKLF; v_call: TRBV6-1